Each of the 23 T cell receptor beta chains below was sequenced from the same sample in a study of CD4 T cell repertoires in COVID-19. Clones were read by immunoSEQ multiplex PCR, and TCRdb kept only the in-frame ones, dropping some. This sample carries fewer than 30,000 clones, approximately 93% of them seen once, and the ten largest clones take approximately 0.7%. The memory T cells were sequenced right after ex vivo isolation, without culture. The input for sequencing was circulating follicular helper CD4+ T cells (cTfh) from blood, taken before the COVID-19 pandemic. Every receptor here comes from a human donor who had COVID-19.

CDR3 region: CSARDQGRQYF. The CDR3 nucleotides are TGCAGTGCTAGAGATCAGGGCAGGCAGTACTTC. V is TRBV20-1 and J is TRBJ2-7; the D gene is possibly TRBD1 (5 bases). Germline V gene lookup returns CDR1 DFQATT and CDR2 SNEGSKA (reference sequence). V was pared by 0 bases and J by 9 bases, with 9 bases between. This CDR3 is built from 11 residues.

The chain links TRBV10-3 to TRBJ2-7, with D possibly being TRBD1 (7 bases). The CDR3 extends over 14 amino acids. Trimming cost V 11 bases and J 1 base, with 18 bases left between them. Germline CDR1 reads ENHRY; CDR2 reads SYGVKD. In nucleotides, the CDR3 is TGTGCCTCCAGGGGGGACCGCTCTTCCTACGAGCAGTACTTC. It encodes CASRGDRSSYEQYF.

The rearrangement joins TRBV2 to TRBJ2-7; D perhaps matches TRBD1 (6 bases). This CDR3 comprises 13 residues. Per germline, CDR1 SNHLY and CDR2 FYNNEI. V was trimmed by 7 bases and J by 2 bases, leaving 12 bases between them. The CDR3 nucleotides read TGTGCCAGCATTCCGGACAGCCCCTACGAGCAGTACTTC. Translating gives CASIPDSPYEQYF.

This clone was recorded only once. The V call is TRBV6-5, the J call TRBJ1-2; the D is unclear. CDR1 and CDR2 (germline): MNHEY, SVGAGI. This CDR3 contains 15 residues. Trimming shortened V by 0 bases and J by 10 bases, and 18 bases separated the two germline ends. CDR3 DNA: TGTGCCAGCAGTTACTCGTCTGTTCTACCCGGGGACTACACCTTC. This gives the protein CASSYSSVLPGDYTF.

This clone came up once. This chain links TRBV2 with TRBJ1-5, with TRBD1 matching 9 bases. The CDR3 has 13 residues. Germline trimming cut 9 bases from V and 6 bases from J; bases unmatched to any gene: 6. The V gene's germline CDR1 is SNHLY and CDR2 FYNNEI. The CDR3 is CASQQGAVQPQHF. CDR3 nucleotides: TGTGCCAGTCAACAGGGGGCGGTTCAGCCCCAGCATTTT.

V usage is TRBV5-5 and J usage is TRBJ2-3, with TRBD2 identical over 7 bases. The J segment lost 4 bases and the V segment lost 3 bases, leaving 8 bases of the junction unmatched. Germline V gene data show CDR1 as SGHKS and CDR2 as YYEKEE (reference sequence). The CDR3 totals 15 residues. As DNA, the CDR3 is TGTGCCAGCAGCTGGGGAGGACTAGGGGCAGATACGCAGTATTTT. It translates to CASSWGGLGADTQYF.

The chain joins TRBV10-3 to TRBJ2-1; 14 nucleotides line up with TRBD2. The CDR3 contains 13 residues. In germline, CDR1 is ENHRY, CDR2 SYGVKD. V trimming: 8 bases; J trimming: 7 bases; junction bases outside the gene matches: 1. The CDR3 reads CAIGTSGRNEQFF. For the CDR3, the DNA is TGTGCCATCGGGACTAGCGGGAGAAATGAGCAGTTCTTC.

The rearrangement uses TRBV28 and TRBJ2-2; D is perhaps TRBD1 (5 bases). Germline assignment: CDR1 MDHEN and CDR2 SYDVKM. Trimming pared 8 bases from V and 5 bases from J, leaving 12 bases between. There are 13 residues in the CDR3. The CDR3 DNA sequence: TGTGCCAGCCGCCCTAGACAGACCGGGGAGCTGTTTTTT. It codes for CASRPRQTGELFF. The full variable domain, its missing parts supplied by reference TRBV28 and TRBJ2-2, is DVKVTQSSRYLVKRTGEKVFLECVQDMDHENMFWYRQDPGLGLRLIYFSYDVKMKEKGDIPEGYSVSREKKERFSLILESASTNQTSMYLCASRPRQTGELFFGEGSRLTVL.

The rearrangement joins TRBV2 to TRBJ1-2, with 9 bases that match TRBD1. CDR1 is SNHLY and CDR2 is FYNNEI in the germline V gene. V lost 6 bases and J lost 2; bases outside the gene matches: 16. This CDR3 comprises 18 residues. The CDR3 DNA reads TGTGCCAGCAGCTCCGGGTCCACAGGGGGCCTGTTAAACTATGGCTACACCTTC. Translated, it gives CASSSGSTGGLLNYGYTF.

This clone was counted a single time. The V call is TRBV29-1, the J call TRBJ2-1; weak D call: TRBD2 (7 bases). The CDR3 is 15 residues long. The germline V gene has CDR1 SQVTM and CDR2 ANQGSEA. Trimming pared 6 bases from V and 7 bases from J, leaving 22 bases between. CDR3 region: CSVGVGGGLGNEQFF. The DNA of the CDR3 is TGCAGCGTCGGAGTAGGGGGGGGCTTGGGGAATGAGCAGTTCTTC.

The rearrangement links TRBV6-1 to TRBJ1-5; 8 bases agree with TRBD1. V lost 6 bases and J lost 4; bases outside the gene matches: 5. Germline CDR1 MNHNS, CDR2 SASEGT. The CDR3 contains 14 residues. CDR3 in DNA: TGTGCCAGCAGGGGGACAGGCGAAAATCAGCCCCAGCATTTT. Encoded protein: CASRGTGENQPQHF.

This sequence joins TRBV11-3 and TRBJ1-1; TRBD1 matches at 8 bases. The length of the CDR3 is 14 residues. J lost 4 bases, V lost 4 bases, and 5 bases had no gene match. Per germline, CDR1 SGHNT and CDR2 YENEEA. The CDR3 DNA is TGTGCCAGCAGCTCGGGACAGGACTCCACTGAAGCTTTCTTT. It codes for CASSSGQDSTEAFF.

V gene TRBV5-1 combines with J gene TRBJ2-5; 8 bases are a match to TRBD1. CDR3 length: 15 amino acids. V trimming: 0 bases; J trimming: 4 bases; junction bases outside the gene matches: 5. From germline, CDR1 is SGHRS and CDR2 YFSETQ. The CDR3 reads CASSLGQGSGETQYF. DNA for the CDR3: TGCGCCAGCAGCTTGGGACAGGGGAGCGGAGAGACCCAGTACTTC.

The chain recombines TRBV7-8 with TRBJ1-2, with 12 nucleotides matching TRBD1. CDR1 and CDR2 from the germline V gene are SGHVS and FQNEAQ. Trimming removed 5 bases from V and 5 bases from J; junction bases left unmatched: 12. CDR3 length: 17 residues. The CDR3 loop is CASSLRDRGQIGYGYTF. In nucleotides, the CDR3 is TGTGCCAGCAGCCTCCGGGACAGGGGGCAGATTGGGTATGGCTACACCTTC.

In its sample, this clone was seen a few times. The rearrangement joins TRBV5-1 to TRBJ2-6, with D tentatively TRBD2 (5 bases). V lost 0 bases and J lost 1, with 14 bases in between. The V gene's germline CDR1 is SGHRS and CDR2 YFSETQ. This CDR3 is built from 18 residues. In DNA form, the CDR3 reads TGCGCCAGCAGCTTGGAGGCGGGTTCCCTTTCTGGGGCCAACGTCCTGACTTTC. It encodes CASSLEAGSLSGANVLTF.

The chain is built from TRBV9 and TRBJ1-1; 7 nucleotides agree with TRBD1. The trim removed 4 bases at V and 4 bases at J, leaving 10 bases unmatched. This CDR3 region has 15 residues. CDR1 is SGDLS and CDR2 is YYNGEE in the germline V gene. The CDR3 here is CASSSYRGLGTEAFF. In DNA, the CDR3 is TGTGCCAGCAGCTCATACAGGGGCTTGGGCACTGAAGCTTTCTTT.

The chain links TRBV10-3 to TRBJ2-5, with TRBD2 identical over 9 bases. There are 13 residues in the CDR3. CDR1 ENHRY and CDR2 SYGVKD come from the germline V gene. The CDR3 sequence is CAVAGEGKETQYF. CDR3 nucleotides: TGTGCGGTAGCGGGAGAGGGGAAAGAGACCCAGTACTTC.

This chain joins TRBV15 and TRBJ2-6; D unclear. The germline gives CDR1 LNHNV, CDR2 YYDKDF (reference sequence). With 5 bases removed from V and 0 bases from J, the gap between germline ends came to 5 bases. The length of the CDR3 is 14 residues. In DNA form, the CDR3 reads TGTGCCACCAGCTCTATCTCTGGGGCCAACGTCCTGACTTTC. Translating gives CATSSISGANVLTF.

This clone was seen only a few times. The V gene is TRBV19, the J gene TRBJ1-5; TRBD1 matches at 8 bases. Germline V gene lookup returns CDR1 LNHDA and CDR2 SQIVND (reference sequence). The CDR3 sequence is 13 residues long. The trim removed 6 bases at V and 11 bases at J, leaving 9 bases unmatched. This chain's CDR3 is CASSLTGDGAQHF. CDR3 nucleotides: TGTGCCAGTAGCTTGACAGGGGATGGGGCCCAGCATTTT.

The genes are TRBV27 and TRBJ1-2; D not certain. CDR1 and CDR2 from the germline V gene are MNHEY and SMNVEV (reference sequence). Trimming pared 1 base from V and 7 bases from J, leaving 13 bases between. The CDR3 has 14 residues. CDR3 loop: CASSLFRGWGGYTF. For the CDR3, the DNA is TGTGCCAGCAGTTTATTTCGGGGTTGGGGTGGCTACACCTTC.

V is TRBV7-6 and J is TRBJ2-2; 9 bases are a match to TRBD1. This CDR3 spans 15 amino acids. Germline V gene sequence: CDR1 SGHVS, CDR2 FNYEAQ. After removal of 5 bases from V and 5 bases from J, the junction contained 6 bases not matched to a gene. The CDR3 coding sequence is TGTGCCAGCAGCCCCAGACAGGGGGGGACCGGGGAGCTGTTTTTT. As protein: CASSPRQGGTGELFF. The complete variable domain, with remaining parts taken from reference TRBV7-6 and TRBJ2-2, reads GAGVSQSPRYKVTKRGQDVALRCDPISGHVSLYWYRQALGQGPEFLTYFNYEAQQDKSGLPNDRFSAERPEGSISTLTIQRTEQRDSAMYRCASSPRQGGTGELFFGEGSRLTVL.

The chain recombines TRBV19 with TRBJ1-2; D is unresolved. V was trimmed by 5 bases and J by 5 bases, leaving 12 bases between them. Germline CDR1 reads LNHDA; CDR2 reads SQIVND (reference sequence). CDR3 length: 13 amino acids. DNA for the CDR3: TGTGCCAGTAGTGAACTACGGTGGTATGGCTACACCTTC. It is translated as CASSELRWYGYTF.

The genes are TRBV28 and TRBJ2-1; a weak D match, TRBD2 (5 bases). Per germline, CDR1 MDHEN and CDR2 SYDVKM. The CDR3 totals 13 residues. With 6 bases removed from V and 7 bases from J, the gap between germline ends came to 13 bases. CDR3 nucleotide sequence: TGTGCCAGCAGCCCGCCCACTAGAAATGAGCAGTTCTTC. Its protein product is CASSPPTRNEQFF.